This note documents a single T cell receptor beta chain sequence. TCRdb's table, derived via immunoSEQ multiplex PCR, lists solely in-frame clones and lacks some. The table includes tens of thousands of clones, more than 70% detected once. This sample stems from a study of control samples from healthy donors and cancer patients. The CDR3 runs 13 residues. V lost 2 bases and J 6 bases, leaving 11 bases between the germline ends. Germline CDR1 GTSNPN, CDR2 SVGIG (reference sequence). The chain employs TRBV30 and TRBJ2-1; D is uncertain. The sequence came from a man aged 50-60 years in good health. Sequenced material: blood. CDR3 DNA sequence: TGTGCCTGGAGTTGGGGTAGCACCAATGAGCAGTTCTTC. This codes for CAWSWGSTNEQFF.